The 16 T cell receptor beta chains in this list originate from one sample, sequenced in a study of cytomegalovirus exposure and HLA in healthy donors. PCR used 60 Vbeta primers and 13 Jbeta primers. Data came from immunoSEQ multiplex PCR; TCRdb stores just in-frame clones and leaves some out. The table lists about 140,000 clones, approximately 79% of them singletons. The sample consisted of PBMCs. Receptor source: a man aged 18-30 years in good health and CMV-seronegative.

This clone was observed once. The chain joins TRBV19 to TRBJ2-5, with D perhaps matching TRBD2 (7 bases). With 5 bases removed from V and 4 bases from J, the gap between germline ends came to 14 bases. Germline V lookup: CDR1 LNHDA, CDR2 SQIVND (reference sequence). The CDR3 totals 14 residues. This CDR3 reads CASSRGALPETQYF. The DNA for the CDR3 is TGTGCCAGTAGTCGGGGGGCACTACCAGAGACCCAGTACTTC.

This clone was seen more than once but under ten times. The chain combines TRBV6-6 with TRBJ1-5; no clear D gene. The CDR3 has 11 residues. Between the trimmed V and J ends, which lost 6 bases and 9 bases, there was a span of 9 bases. Germline V gene data show CDR1 as MNHNY and CDR2 as SVGAGI (reference sequence). In DNA form, the CDR3 reads TGTGCCAGCAGCACCGGTGGGCCCCAGCATTTT. The encoded protein is CASSTGGPQHF.

The rearrangement links TRBV6-5 to TRBJ2-1; D is possibly TRBD1 (6 bases). With 2 bases removed from V and 12 bases from J, the gap between germline ends came to 14 bases. CDR1 MNHEY and CDR2 SVGAGI come from the germline V gene. The CDR3 spans 13 residues. The CDR3 sequence is CASSYTRGVGQFF. The CDR3 region has the DNA TGTGCCAGCAGTTACACCAGGGGAGTCGGGCAGTTCTTC.

This clone was detected once. This rearrangement joins TRBV7-9 to TRBJ2-4; 11 bases map to TRBD1. The V gene's germline CDR1 is SEHNR and CDR2 FQNEAQ (reference sequence). The CDR3 runs 16 residues. Trimming at V came to 7 bases and at J to 5 bases, leaving 10 bases not matched to a gene. The DNA of the CDR3 is TGTGCCAGCACCAACAAAGCGGGACAGGGGGAAAACATTCAGTACTTC. It translates to CASTNKAGQGENIQYF.

This chain uses TRBV14 with TRBJ1-2, with 8 bases aligning to TRBD1. This CDR3 contains 12 residues. Per germline, CDR1 SGHDN and CDR2 FVKESK. With 3 bases clipped from V and 8 bases from J, the junction kept 2 bases outside the gene matches. The CDR3 here is CASSQDRVGYTF. The CDR3 coding sequence is TGTGCCAGCAGCCAGGACAGGGTCGGCTACACCTTC. Looking up the rest from reference TRBV14 and TRBJ1-2 gives the full variable domain: EAGVTQFPSHSVIEKGQTVTLRCDPISGHDNLYWYRRVMGKEIKFLLHFVKESKQDESGMPNNRFLAERTGGTYSTLKVQPAELEDSGVYFCASSQDRVGYTFGSGTRLTVV.

CDR3 in amino acids: CASSLPGQKYNEQFF. For the CDR3, the DNA is TGTGCCAGCAGCCTGCCGGGACAAAAATACAATGAGCAGTTCTTC. This chain connects TRBV7-9 to TRBJ2-1; D may be TRBD1 (6 bases). Germline values: CDR1 SEHNR, CDR2 FQNEAQ (reference sequence). The length of the CDR3 is 15 residues. Trimming left V 5 bases short and J 4 bases short, with 15 bases between.

In the case of this clone: Other DNA variants within this sample encode the same CDR3. The V call is TRBV4-2, the J call TRBJ1-3; the D gene is possibly TRBD1 (5 bases). CDR3 length: 15 amino acids. The germline gives CDR1 LGHNA, CDR2 YNFKEQ. Deletions cut 0 bases from V and 4 bases from J, with 10 bases between. The CDR3 DNA follows: TGTGCCAGCAGCCAAGACAGGGCGGCCGGAAACACCATATATTTT. Amino acids: CASSQDRAAGNTIYF.

V gene TRBV19 combines with J gene TRBJ2-7, with 9 bases identical to TRBD2. V shed 6 bases, J shed 7 bases, and the junction held 10 bases outside the gene matches. This CDR3 has 14 residues. The germline V gene encodes CDR1 LNHDA and CDR2 SQIVND (reference sequence). The chain's CDR3 is CASRFAGGPGEQYF. CDR3 DNA sequence: TGTGCCAGTAGGTTTGCGGGGGGGCCGGGGGAGCAGTACTTC.

This rearrangement joins TRBV5-1 to TRBJ1-1; the D gene is possibly TRBD1 (6 bases). Germline V CDR1 and CDR2: SGHRS, YFSETQ. The CDR3 spans 15 residues. V was clipped by 1 base and J by 4 bases, with 14 bases between them. CDR3 loop: CASSLMGQGPTEAFF. In DNA, the CDR3 is TGCGCCAGCAGCTTGATGGGCCAGGGGCCCACTGAAGCTTTCTTT.

On this clone itself: Because the CDR3's place on the DNA is in doubt, the DNA is left out and the CDR3 is given as listed by TCRdb. V gene TRBV9 combines with J gene TRBJ2-2; TRBD2, as called in the table, went unchecked against the DNA. The CDR3 numbers 15 amino acids, ends counted. Germline assignment: CDR1 SGDLS and CDR2 YYNGEE. CDR3 residues: CASSVDVFGAGELFF.

The chain employs TRBV15 and TRBJ1-3, with D possibly TRBD1 on 6 matching bases. The CDR3 totals 18 residues. Germline values: CDR1 LNHNV, CDR2 YYDKDF (reference sequence). V was trimmed by 0 bases and J by 8 bases, leaving 23 bases between them. The CDR3 nucleotides are TGTGCCACCAGCAGAGATGGGGCGACAGGACTCCTCGGGGACACCATATATTTT. The encoded protein is CATSRDGATGLLGDTIYF.

V usage is TRBV11-1 and J usage is TRBJ1-6; 7 bases match TRBD1. The CDR3 runs to 15 residues. The trim removed 5 bases at V and 2 bases at J, leaving 3 bases unmatched. CDR1 is SGHAT and CDR2 is FQDESV in the germline V gene (reference sequence). DNA of the CDR3: TGTGCCAGCAGCCTGACAGGGACCTATAATTCACCCCTCCACTTT. It yields the protein CASSLTGTYNSPLHF.

J is TRBJ1-6 and V is TRBV2; 8 nucleotides line up with TRBD1. This CDR3 comprises 14 residues. V shed 4 bases, J shed 13 bases, and the junction held 9 bases outside the gene matches. Germline V gene sequence: CDR1 SNHLY, CDR2 FYNNEI. The CDR3 DNA is TGTGCCAGCAGTGGGGTTACAGGGGGTTCCCCCCTCCACTTT. Protein sequence: CASSGVTGGSPLHF.

The V gene is TRBV9, the J gene TRBJ1-3; the D gene is possibly TRBD1 (6 bases). The ends were cut back, 0 bases at V and 4 bases at J, with 11 bases in the middle. Germline-derived CDR1 and CDR2 are SGDLS and YYNGEE. The length of the CDR3 is 15 residues. The CDR3 sequence is CASSVAGTRGNTIYF. The DNA of the CDR3 is TGTGCCAGCAGCGTAGCCGGGACACGAGGAAACACCATATATTTT.

The chain carries TRBV15 and TRBJ2-7; D is perhaps TRBD1 (6 bases). The CDR3 covers 16 residues. Germline CDR1 reads LNHNV; CDR2 reads YYDKDF (reference sequence). The ends were cut back, 0 bases at V and 0 bases at J, with 12 bases in the middle. The CDR3, as DNA: TGTGCCACCAGCAGAGAAGGGACACTGAGCTCCTACGAGCAGTACTTC. Its protein product is CATSREGTLSSYEQYF.

V and J are TRBV7-9 and TRBJ2-1, with 11 bases matching TRBD2. The ends lost 0 bases at V and 8 bases at J; junction bases unmatched: 6. CDR1 is SEHNR and CDR2 is FQNEAQ in the germline V gene (reference sequence). CDR3 length: 16 amino acids. The CDR3 protein is CASSLAASGGFDEQFF. The CDR3 region has the DNA TGTGCCAGCAGCTTAGCGGCTAGCGGGGGGTTCGATGAGCAGTTCTTC. The variable domain in full, completed from reference TRBV7-9 and TRBJ2-1, reads DTGVSQNPRHKITKRGQNVTFRCDPISEHNRLYWYRQTLGQGPEFLTYFQNEAQLEKSRLLSDRFSAERPKGSFSTLEIQRTEQGDSAMYLCASSLAASGGFDEQFFGPGTRLTVL.